These T cell receptor beta chains were read from a single sample in a study of blood T cell repertoires in COVID-19. Only in-frame clones appear in the TCRdb table, and some are missing; sequencing was by immunoSEQ multiplex PCR. The sample consists of fewer than 250,000 clones, 84% of them appearing once. The source material was peripheral blood. Receptors originate from a woman between 50 and 59 years old with active or convalescent COVID-19. Each CDR3 is given with its conserved first and last residue. A D gene is named only where the DNA matches it firmly. Rows may omit the clone size; those that give it use once, few, many or a size class.

d_gene: -
j_gene: TRBJ1-3
abundance: -
v_gene: TRBV29-1
CDR3aa: CSVGQGTGNTIYF
CDR3nt: TGCAGCGTCGGCCAGGGGACTGGAAACACCATATATTTT

d_gene: TRBD2
j_gene: TRBJ2-3
abundance: -
v_gene: TRBV7-9
CDR3aa: CASSLGTSGGFDTQYF
CDR3nt: TGTGCCAGCAGCTTAGGGACTAGCGGGGGGTTTGATACGCAGTATTTT

d_gene: TRBD2
j_gene: TRBJ2-3
abundance: -
v_gene: TRBV9
CDR3aa: CASSVAGGGGRTDTQYF
CDR3nt: TGTGCCAGCAGCGTAGCCGGGGGGGGCGGTAGGACAGATACGCAGTATTTT

d_gene: -
j_gene: TRBJ1-6
abundance: -
v_gene: TRBV5-6
CDR3aa: CASSGRQASSYNSPLHF
CDR3nt: TGTGCCAGCAGCGGAAGACAGGCCAGCTCCTATAATTCACCCCTCCACTTT

d_gene: TRBD2
j_gene: TRBJ2-1
abundance: -
v_gene: TRBV5-1
CDR3aa: CASSLVAGSGYNEQFF
CDR3nt: TGCGCCAGCAGCCTAGTAGCGGGGTCGGGCTACAATGAGCAGTTCTTC

d_gene: -
j_gene: TRBJ1-6
abundance: -
v_gene: TRBV28
CDR3aa: CASSLSDRTSPLHF
CDR3nt: TGTGCCAGCAGTTTAAGTGACAGGACTTCACCCCTCCACTTT

d_gene: TRBD2
j_gene: TRBJ2-3
abundance: -
v_gene: TRBV7-7
CDR3aa: CASSLLAGGTDTQYF
CDR3nt: TGTGCCAGCAGCTTACTAGCGGGGGGGACAGATACGCAGTATTTT

d_gene: TRBD2
j_gene: TRBJ2-7
abundance: -
v_gene: TRBV28
CDR3aa: CASSWNGLAGGGVLYEQYF
CDR3nt: TGTGCCAGCAGTTGGAACGGACTAGCGGGAGGCGGAGTACTCTACGAGCAGTACTTC

d_gene: TRBD1
j_gene: TRBJ2-6
abundance: -
v_gene: TRBV24-1
CDR3aa: CATSVGQGVPGANVLTF
CDR3nt: TGTGCCACCAGTGTAGGACAGGGGGTCCCCGGGGCCAACGTCCTGACTTTC

d_gene: TRBD1
j_gene: TRBJ1-6
abundance: -
v_gene: TRBV4-2
CDR3aa: CASSPVGTGASNSPLHF
CDR3nt: TGTGCCAGCAGCCCAGTAGGGACAGGGGCCTCTAATTCACCCCTCCACTTT

d_gene: -
j_gene: TRBJ2-3
abundance: -
v_gene: TRBV7-9
CDR3aa: CASSLTGPEDTQYF
CDR3nt: TGTGCCAGCAGCTTAACAGGCCCGGAAGATACGCAGTATTTT

d_gene: TRBD1
j_gene: TRBJ1-2
abundance: -
v_gene: TRBV7-9
CDR3aa: CASSWDRGAEDGGYTF
CDR3nt: TGTGCCAGCAGCTGGGACAGGGGGGCAGAGGACGGAGGCTACACCTTC

d_gene: TRBD2
j_gene: TRBJ2-3
abundance: -
v_gene: TRBV7-9
CDR3aa: CASSVLTTSGSPTDTQYF
CDR3nt: TGTGCCAGCAGCGTATTGACGACTAGCGGGAGCCCCACAGATACGCAGTATTTT

d_gene: -
j_gene: TRBJ2-5
abundance: -
v_gene: TRBV4-1
CDR3aa: CASSQVRNQETQYF
CDR3nt: TGCGCCAGCAGCCAAGTTAGAAACCAAGAGACCCAGTACTTC

d_gene: TRBD1
j_gene: TRBJ1-1
abundance: -
v_gene: TRBV12-3/TRBV12-4
CDR3aa: CASSGGQGGAFF
CDR3nt: TGTGCCAGCAGCGGGGGACAGGGGGGAGCTTTCTTT

d_gene: -
j_gene: TRBJ1-2
abundance: -
v_gene: TRBV2
CDR3aa: CASRERQRYGYTF
CDR3nt: TGTGCCAGCAGGGAGAGACAGCGCTATGGCTACACCTTC

d_gene: -
j_gene: TRBJ1-3
abundance: few
v_gene: TRBV5-3
CDR3aa: CARSLTEDSGNTIYF
CDR3nt: TGTGCCAGAAGCTTGACGGAGGACTCTGGAAACACCATATATTTT

d_gene: -
j_gene: TRBJ1-5
abundance: -
v_gene: TRBV28
CDR3aa: CASSTNRVIGQPQHF
CDR3nt: TGTGCCAGCAGTACAAACAGGGTTATAGGACAGCCCCAGCATTTT

d_gene: -
j_gene: TRBJ2-7
abundance: -
v_gene: TRBV5-4
CDR3aa: CASSLKQGNYEQYF
CDR3nt: TGTGCCAGCAGCTTAAAACAGGGAAACTACGAGCAGTACTTC

d_gene: TRBD1
j_gene: TRBJ1-2
abundance: -
v_gene: TRBV28
CDR3aa: CASSTGGDYGYTF
CDR3nt: TGTGCCAGCAGTACAGGGGGGGATTATGGCTACACCTTC

d_gene: -
j_gene: TRBJ2-5
abundance: -
v_gene: TRBV10-3
CDR3aa: CANGGGPETQYF
CDR3nt: TGTGCCAACGGCGGGGGCCCGGAGACCCAGTACTTC

d_gene: TRBD1
j_gene: TRBJ2-7
abundance: -
v_gene: TRBV4-1
CDR3aa: CASSPLGQGLGEQYF
CDR3nt: TGCGCCAGCAGCCCCCTTGGACAGGGGCTGGGGGAGCAGTACTTC

d_gene: TRBD1
j_gene: TRBJ1-5
abundance: many
v_gene: TRBV28
CDR3aa: CASSPGTVSNQPQHF
CDR3nt: TGTGCCAGCAGTCCGGGGACAGTTAGCAATCAGCCCCAGCATTTT

d_gene: -
j_gene: TRBJ1-4
abundance: -
v_gene: TRBV5-6
CDR3aa: CASSSVRVPGKLFF
CDR3nt: TGTGCCAGCAGCTCGGTACGAGTTCCGGGGAAACTGTTTTTT

d_gene: TRBD1
j_gene: TRBJ1-2
abundance: -
v_gene: TRBV12-5
CDR3aa: CASGITGGGGYTF
CDR3nt: TGTGCTAGTGGCATCACAGGGGGGGGTGGCTACACCTTC

d_gene: TRBD1
j_gene: TRBJ1-2
abundance: -
v_gene: TRBV19
CDR3aa: CAGFDRALGYTF
CDR3nt: TGTGCCGGGTTCGACAGGGCTCTCGGCTACACCTTC

d_gene: -
j_gene: TRBJ1-6
abundance: -
v_gene: TRBV15
CDR3aa: CATSREGEYNSPLHF
CDR3nt: TGTGCCACCAGCAGAGAGGGAGAGTATAATTCACCCCTCCACTTT

d_gene: -
j_gene: TRBJ2-3
abundance: -
v_gene: TRBV7-8
CDR3aa: CASSHGLTYTQYF
CDR3nt: TGTGCCAGCAGCCACGGACTAACGTATACGCAGTATTTT

d_gene: TRBD2
j_gene: TRBJ2-7
abundance: -
v_gene: TRBV7-2
CDR3aa: CASSLVSGELPYEQYF
CDR3nt: TGTGCCAGCAGCTTAGTGAGCGGGGAACTCCCCTACGAGCAGTACTTC

d_gene: TRBD1
j_gene: TRBJ2-7
abundance: -
v_gene: TRBV25-1
CDR3aa: CASSPGQGAYEQYF
CDR3nt: TGTGCCAGCAGCCCCGGACAGGGGGCCTACGAGCAGTACTTC

d_gene: TRBD1
j_gene: TRBJ1-4
abundance: few
v_gene: TRBV6-5
CDR3aa: CASRSGQGGKEKLFF
CDR3nt: TGTGCCAGCAGAAGTGGACAGGGCGGAAAGGAAAAACTGTTTTTT

d_gene: TRBD2
j_gene: TRBJ2-2
abundance: -
v_gene: TRBV29-1
CDR3aa: CSVEGVAGDERGGELFF
CDR3nt: TGCAGCGTTGAAGGGGTAGCGGGAGATGAAAGGGGCGGGGAGCTGTTTTTT

d_gene: -
j_gene: TRBJ1-2
abundance: -
v_gene: TRBV28
CDR3aa: CASSGAANNYGYTF
CDR3nt: TGTGCCAGCAGTGGGGCAGCCAATAACTATGGCTACACCTTC

d_gene: -
j_gene: TRBJ2-5
abundance: -
v_gene: TRBV6-2/TRBV6-3
CDR3aa: CASSNSVETQYF
CDR3nt: TGTGCCAGCAGTAATAGCGTGGAGACCCAGTACTTC

d_gene: TRBD2
j_gene: TRBJ2-2
abundance: -
v_gene: TRBV6-2/TRBV6-3
CDR3aa: CASSARLAGRGELFF
CDR3nt: TGTGCCAGCAGCGCCCGACTAGCGGGAAGGGGGGAGCTGTTTTTT

d_gene: TRBD2
j_gene: TRBJ2-3
abundance: -
v_gene: TRBV2
CDR3aa: CASSATGTRSDTQYF
CDR3nt: TGTGCCAGCAGCGCGACCGGGACTAGGAGTGATACGCAGTATTTT

d_gene: -
j_gene: TRBJ2-2
abundance: -
v_gene: TRBV28
CDR3aa: CASSRGQLDVGELFF
CDR3nt: TGTGCCAGCAGTCGGGGTCAGCTGGACGTCGGGGAGCTGTTTTTT

d_gene: -
j_gene: TRBJ2-3
abundance: -
v_gene: TRBV18
CDR3aa: CASSVGLQATDTQYF
CDR3nt: TGTGCCAGCTCCGTGGGACTCCAAGCTACAGATACGCAGTATTTT

d_gene: TRBD2
j_gene: TRBJ2-3
abundance: -
v_gene: TRBV6-4
CDR3aa: CASRKSGTYTDTQYF
CDR3nt: TGTGCCAGCAGGAAAAGCGGGACTTACACAGATACGCAGTATTTT

d_gene: -
j_gene: TRBJ1-5
abundance: -
v_gene: TRBV27
CDR3aa: CASSLSRAQPQHF
CDR3nt: TGTGCCAGCAGTTTATCCAGGGCGCAGCCCCAGCATTTT

d_gene: -
j_gene: TRBJ1-1
abundance: -
v_gene: TRBV5-6
CDR3aa: CASSLGGVTEAFF
CDR3nt: TGTGCCAGCAGCTTGGGCGGGGTAACTGAAGCTTTCTTT

d_gene: TRBD1
j_gene: TRBJ1-1
abundance: once
v_gene: TRBV2
CDR3aa: CASKGQGGGFTEAFF
CDR3nt: TGTGCCAGCAAGGGACAGGGAGGGGGTTTCACTGAAGCTTTCTTT

d_gene: TRBD1
j_gene: TRBJ1-2
abundance: -
v_gene: TRBV6-5
CDR3aa: CASSSGQGARGYTF
CDR3nt: TGTGCCAGCAGTTCGGGACAGGGGGCGAGGGGCTACACCTTC

d_gene: TRBD1
j_gene: TRBJ1-1
abundance: -
v_gene: TRBV7-2
CDR3aa: CASSLVWTGDKTFF
CDR3nt: TGTGCCAGCAGCTTAGTTTGGACAGGAGATAAAACTTTCTTT

d_gene: -
j_gene: TRBJ2-6
abundance: -
v_gene: TRBV5-6
CDR3aa: CASSLRQDSGANVLTF
CDR3nt: TGTGCCAGCAGCTTACGACAAGACTCTGGGGCCAACGTCCTGACTTTC

d_gene: -
j_gene: TRBJ2-1
abundance: -
v_gene: TRBV5-1
CDR3aa: CASTITPSMGLEQFF
CDR3nt: TGCGCCAGCACTATTACCCCCTCAATGGGGCTTGAGCAGTTCTTC

d_gene: TRBD2
j_gene: TRBJ2-7
abundance: -
v_gene: TRBV6-6
CDR3aa: CASSYLSGSYEQYF
CDR3nt: TGTGCCAGCAGTTACCTTAGCGGGAGCTACGAGCAGTACTTC

d_gene: -
j_gene: TRBJ2-7
abundance: few
v_gene: TRBV4-1
CDR3aa: CASSALPGAHQYF
CDR3nt: TGCGCCAGCAGCGCCCTTCCTGGGGCCCACCAGTACTTC

d_gene: TRBD1
j_gene: TRBJ1-2
abundance: -
v_gene: TRBV10-1
CDR3aa: CASSESRGTANYGYTF
CDR3nt: TGCGCCAGCAGTGAGTCGAGAGGGACAGCTAACTATGGCTACACCTTC

d_gene: TRBD1
j_gene: TRBJ1-1
abundance: -
v_gene: TRBV5-1
CDR3aa: CASSSDPRGMNTEAFF
CDR3nt: TGCGCCAGCAGCTCAGACCCCAGGGGGATGAACACTGAAGCTTTCTTT

d_gene: -
j_gene: TRBJ2-5
abundance: -
v_gene: TRBV5-5
CDR3aa: CASSSGSKETQYF
CDR3nt: TGTGCCAGCAGCTCGGGATCCAAAGAGACCCAGTACTTC